This T cell receptor beta chain was observed in a study of T cell responses to AZD1222 COVID-19 vaccine. This clone has more than one count but fewer than ten. Repertoires were generated with immunoSEQ multiplex PCR, while TCRdb's copy carries only in-frame clones and drops some. The sample lists around 94,000 clones; approximately 91% were seen once. There are 13 residues in the CDR3. Trimming removed 0 bases from V and 10 bases from J, with 12 bases in between. Germline loops: CDR1 SGHAT, CDR2 FQNNGV. The chain carries TRBV11-2 and TRBJ1-1; no clear D. The sample here was peripheral blood, taken on day 0 of AZD1222 vaccination. The TCR sequence derives from an adult in good health. CDR3 amino acids: CASSLDPLPGAFF. In DNA, the CDR3 is TGTGCCAGCAGCTTAGACCCCCTGCCCGGAGCTTTCTTT.